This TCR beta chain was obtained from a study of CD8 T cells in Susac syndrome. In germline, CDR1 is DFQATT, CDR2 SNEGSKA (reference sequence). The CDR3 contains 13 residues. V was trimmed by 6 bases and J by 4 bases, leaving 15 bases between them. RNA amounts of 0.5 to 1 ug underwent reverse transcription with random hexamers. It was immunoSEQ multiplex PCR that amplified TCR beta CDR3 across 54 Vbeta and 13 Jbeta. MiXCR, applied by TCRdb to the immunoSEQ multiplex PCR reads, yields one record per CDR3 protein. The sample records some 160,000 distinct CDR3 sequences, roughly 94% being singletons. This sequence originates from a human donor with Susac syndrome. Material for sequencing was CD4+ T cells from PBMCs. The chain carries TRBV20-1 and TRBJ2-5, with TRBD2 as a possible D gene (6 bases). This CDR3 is CSAGVAGRETQYF. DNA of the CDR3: TGCAGTGCCGGGGTGGCGGGACGAGAGACCCAGTACTTC.